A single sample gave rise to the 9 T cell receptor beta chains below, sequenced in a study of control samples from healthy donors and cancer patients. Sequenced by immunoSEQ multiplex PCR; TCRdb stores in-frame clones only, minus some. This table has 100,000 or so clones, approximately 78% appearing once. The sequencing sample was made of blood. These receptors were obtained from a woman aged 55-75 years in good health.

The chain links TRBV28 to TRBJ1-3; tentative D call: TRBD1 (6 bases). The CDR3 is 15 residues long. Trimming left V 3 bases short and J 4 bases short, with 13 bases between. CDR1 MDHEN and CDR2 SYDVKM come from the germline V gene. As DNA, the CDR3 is TGTGCCAGCAGTTTTACCGACAGGAGGGGAAACACCATATATTTT. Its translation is CASSFTDRRGNTIYF.

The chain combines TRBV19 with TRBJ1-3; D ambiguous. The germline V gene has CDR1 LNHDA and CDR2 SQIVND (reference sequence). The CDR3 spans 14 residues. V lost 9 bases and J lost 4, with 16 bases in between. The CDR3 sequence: CASSRQGTGNTIYF. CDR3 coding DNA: TGTGCCAGCAGCCGACAAGGTACAGGAAACACCATATATTTT.

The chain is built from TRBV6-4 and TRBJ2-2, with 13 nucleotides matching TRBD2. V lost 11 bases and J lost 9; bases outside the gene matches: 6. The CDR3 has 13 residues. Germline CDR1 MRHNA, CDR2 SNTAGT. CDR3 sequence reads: CASGLAGARELFF. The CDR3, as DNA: TGTGCCTCAGGACTAGCGGGAGCAAGGGAGCTGTTTTTT.

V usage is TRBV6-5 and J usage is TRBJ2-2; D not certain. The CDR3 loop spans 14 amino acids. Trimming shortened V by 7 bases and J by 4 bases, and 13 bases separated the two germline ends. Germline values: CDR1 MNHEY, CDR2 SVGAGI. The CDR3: CASTKAPSTGELFF. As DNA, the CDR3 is TGTGCCAGCACGAAAGCCCCGAGCACCGGGGAGCTGTTTTTT.

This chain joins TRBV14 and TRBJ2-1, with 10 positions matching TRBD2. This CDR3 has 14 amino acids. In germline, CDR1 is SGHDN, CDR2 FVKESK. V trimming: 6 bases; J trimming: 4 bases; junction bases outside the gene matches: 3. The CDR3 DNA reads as TGTGCCAGCAGTCTAGCGGGAGTTTACAATGAGCAGTTCTTC. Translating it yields CASSLAGVYNEQFF.

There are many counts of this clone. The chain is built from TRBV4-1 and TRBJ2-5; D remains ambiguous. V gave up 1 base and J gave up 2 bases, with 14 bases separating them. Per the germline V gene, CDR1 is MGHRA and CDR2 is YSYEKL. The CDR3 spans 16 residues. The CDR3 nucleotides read TGCGCCAGCAGCCAAGCGATGTTTCTGTGGCAAGAGACCCAGTACTTC. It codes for CASSQAMFLWQETQYF.

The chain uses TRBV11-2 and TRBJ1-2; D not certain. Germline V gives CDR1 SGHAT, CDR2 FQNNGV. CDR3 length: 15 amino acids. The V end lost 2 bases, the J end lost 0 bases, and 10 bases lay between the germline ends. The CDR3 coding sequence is TGTGCCAGCAGCTTATTGGCTCAGACTAACTATGGCTACACCTTC. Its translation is CASSLLAQTNYGYTF. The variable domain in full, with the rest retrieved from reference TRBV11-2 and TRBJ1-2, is EAGVAQSPRYKIIEKRQSVAFWCNPISGHATLYWYQQILGQGPKLLIQFQNNGVVDDSQLPKDRFSAERLKGVDSTLKIQPAKLEDSAVYLCASSLLAQTNYGYTFGSGTRLTVV.

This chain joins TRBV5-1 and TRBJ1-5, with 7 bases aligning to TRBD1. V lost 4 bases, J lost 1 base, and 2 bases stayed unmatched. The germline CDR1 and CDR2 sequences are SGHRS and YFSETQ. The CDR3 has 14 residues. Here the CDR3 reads CASSRTGSNQPQHF. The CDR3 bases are TGCGCCAGCAGCCGGACAGGCAGCAATCAGCCCCAGCATTTT.

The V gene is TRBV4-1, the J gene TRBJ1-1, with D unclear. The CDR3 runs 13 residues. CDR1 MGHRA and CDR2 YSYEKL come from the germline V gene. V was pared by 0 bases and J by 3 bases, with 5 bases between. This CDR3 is CASSQERDTEAFF. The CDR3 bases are TGCGCCAGCAGCCAAGAACGGGACACTGAAGCTTTCTTT.